The clone carrying this T cell receptor beta chain was seen repeatedly, ten times or more. The antigen is not known. These data originate in a study of T-cell memory formation after mild COVID-19. On the study more broadly: TCR clustering was largely donor specific.

Barcoded TCR alpha and TCR beta cDNA libraries with UMIs came from 5'RACE using constant-segment primers. TCRdb reprocessed the 5' RACE reads with MiXCR, giving one entry per CDR3 protein. The table shows under 450,000 distinct CDR3 sequences, with roughly 14% occurring only once. Study-wide results and caveats: Contracting clones from day 15 to 85 showed balanced CD4/CD8; later expanders favored CD4+.

Trimming cost V 4 bases and J 7 bases; bases outside gene matches: 5. This CDR3 is 13 amino acids long. The V and J genes are TRBV12-3 or TRBV12-4 and TRBJ1-2; TRBD1 aligns across 8 bases. This TCR came from a young man who had mild COVID-19 (a few samples of this study predate the infection). Cell type and time point are not known. Input material: PBMCs or a T cell subset sorted from them (not recorded which). For the CDR3, the DNA is TGTGCCAGCAGTTCGACAGGGGAGCCTGGCTACACCTTC. As protein: CASSSTGEPGYTF.